This TCR beta chain comes out of a study of T-cell reconstitution after alpha-beta-depleted transplantation in children. General observations from the study: Counts and diversity of T cells one year after transplant came mostly from newly produced T cells. Diversity of TCRbeta at day 60 was high in some patients, arising from surviving recipient T cells and thymic progenitors.

Unique molecular identifiers were used in preparing the TCRbeta library. TCRdb re-analysed the PCR reads in MiXCR, keeping a single row per CDR3 protein. The repertoire holds 200,000 or so distinct CDR3 sequences, with about 7% as singletons. This clonotype was counted at least ten times. Its antigen is unknown. The CDR3 spans 14 residues. The V segment lost 3 bases and the J segment 3 bases; nucleotides outside the gene matches: 3. The gene calls are TRBV12-3 or TRBV12-4 and TRBJ2-3; 7 bases match TRBD1. This clonotype originated in a boy between 2 and 15 years old with acute lymphoblastic leukemia, due to receive a stem cell transplant. The sequenced sample was PBMCs, obtained before TCRalphabeta/CD19-depleted stem cell transplant. The CDR3 DNA sequence: TGTGCCAGCAGTTTTCGACAGGGAACAGATACGCAGTATTTT. This codes for CASSFRQGTDTQYF.